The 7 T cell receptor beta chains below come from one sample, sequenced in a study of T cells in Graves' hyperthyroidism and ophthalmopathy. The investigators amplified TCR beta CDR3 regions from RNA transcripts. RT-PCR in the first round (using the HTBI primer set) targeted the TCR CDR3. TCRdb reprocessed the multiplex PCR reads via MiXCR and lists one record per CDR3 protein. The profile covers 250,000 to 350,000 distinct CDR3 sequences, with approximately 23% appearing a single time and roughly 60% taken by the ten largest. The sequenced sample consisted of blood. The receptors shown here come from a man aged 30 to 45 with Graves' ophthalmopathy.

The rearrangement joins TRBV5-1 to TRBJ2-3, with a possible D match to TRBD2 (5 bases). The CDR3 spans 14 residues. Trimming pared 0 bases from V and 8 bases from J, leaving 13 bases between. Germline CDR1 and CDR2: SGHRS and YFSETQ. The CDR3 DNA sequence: TGCGCCAGCAGCTTGGAGAGGGTAGTAGCTACGCAGTATTTT. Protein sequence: CASSLERVVATQYF.

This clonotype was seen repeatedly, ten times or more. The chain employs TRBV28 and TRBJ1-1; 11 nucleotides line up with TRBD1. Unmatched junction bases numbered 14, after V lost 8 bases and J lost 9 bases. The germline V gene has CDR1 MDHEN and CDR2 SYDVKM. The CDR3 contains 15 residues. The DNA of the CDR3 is TGTGCCAGCTTTACTCTGGACAGGGGGCTCGCCAAAGCTTTCTTT. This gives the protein CASFTLDRGLAKAFF. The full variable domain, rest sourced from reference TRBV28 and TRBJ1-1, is DVKVTQSSRYLVKRTGEKVFLECVQDMDHENMFWYRQDPGLGLRLIYFSYDVKMKEKGDIPEGYSVSREKKERFSLILESASTNQTSMYLCASFTLDRGLAKAFFGQGTRLTVV.

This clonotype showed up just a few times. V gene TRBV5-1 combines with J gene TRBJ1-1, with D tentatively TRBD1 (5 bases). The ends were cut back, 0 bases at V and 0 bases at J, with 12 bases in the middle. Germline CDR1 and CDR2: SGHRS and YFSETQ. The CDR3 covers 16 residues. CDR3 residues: CASSLVGPTMNTEAFF. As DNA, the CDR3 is TGCGCCAGCAGCTTGGTGGGGCCCACCATGAACACTGAAGCTTTCTTT.

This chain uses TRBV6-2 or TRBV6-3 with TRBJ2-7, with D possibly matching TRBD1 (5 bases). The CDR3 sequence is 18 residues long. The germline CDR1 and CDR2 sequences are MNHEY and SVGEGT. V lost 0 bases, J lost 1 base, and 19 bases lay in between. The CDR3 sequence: CASSYSRSDRIRSYEQYF. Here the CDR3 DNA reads TGTGCCAGCAGTTACTCGAGGAGTGACAGAATCCGATCCTACGAGCAGTACTTC.

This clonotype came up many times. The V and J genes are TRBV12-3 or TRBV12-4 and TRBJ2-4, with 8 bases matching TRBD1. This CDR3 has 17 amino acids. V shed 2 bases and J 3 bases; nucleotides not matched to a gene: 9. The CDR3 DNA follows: TGTGCCAGCAGTTTACGGACAGGGTCTAACGACAAAAACATTCAGTACTTC. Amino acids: CASSLRTGSNDKNIQYF.

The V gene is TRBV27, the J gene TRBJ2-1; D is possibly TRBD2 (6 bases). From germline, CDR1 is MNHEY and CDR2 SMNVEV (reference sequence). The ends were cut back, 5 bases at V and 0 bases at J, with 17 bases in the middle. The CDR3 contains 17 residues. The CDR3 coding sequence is TGTGCCAGCAGTCCACTACTAGCCCCTAGCTCCTACAATGAGCAGTTCTTC. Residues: CASSPLLAPSSYNEQFF.

CDR3 sequence reads: CASSLPWGQDEETQYF. In DNA form, the CDR3 reads TGTGCCAGCAGCTTACCTTGGGGACAGGACGAAGAGACCCAGTACTTC. The rearrangement links TRBV7-9 to TRBJ2-5; 8 bases line up with TRBD1. After removal of 2 bases from V and 3 bases from J, the junction contained 8 bases not matched to a gene. CDR1 is SEHNR and CDR2 is FQNEAQ in the germline V gene (reference sequence). The CDR3 length is 16 residues.